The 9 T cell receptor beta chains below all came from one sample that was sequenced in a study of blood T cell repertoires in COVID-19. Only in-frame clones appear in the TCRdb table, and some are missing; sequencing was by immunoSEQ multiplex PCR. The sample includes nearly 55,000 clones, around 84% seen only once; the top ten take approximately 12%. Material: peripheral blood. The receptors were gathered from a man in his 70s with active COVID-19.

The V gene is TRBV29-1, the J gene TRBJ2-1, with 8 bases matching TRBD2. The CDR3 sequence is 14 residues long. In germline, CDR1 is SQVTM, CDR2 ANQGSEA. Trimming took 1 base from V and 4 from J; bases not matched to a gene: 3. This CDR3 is CSVEVAGTYNEQFF. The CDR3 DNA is TGCAGCGTTGAAGTAGCGGGGACTTACAATGAGCAGTTCTTC.

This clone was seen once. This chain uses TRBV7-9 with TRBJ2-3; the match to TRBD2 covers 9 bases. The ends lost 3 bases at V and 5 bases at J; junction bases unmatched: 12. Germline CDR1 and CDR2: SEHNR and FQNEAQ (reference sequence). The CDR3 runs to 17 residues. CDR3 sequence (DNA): TGTGCCAGCAGCTTTCCTGGCAGCGGGGGGATAGGAGATACGCAGTATTTT. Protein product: CASSFPGSGGIGDTQYF.

The CDR3 here is CASSSLVGTVSYEQYF. The CDR3 DNA reads TGTGCCAGCAGCTCCCTAGTGGGGACAGTCTCCTACGAGCAGTACTTC. The chain carries TRBV11-2 and TRBJ2-7; 7 bases line up with TRBD1. After removal of 4 bases from V and 0 bases from J, the junction contained 9 bases not matched to a gene. Germline V gene lookup returns CDR1 SGHAT and CDR2 FQNNGV. The CDR3 sequence is 16 residues long. Full variable domain (missing parts from reference TRBV11-2 and TRBJ2-7): EAGVAQSPRYKIIEKRQSVAFWCNPISGHATLYWYQQILGQGPKLLIQFQNNGVVDDSQLPKDRFSAERLKGVDSTLKIQPAKLEDSAVYLCASSSLVGTVSYEQYFGPGTRLTVT.

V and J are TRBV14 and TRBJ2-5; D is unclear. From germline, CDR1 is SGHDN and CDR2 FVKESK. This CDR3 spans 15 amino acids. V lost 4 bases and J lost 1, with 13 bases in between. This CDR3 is CASSPGGSIQETQYF. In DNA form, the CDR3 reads TGTGCCAGCAGCCCTGGCGGTTCGATCCAAGAGACCCAGTACTTC.

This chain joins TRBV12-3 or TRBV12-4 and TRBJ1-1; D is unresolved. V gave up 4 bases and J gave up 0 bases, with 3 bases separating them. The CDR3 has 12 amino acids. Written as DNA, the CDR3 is TGTGCCAGCAGTTCCATGAACACTGAAGCTTTCTTT. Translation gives CASSSMNTEAFF.

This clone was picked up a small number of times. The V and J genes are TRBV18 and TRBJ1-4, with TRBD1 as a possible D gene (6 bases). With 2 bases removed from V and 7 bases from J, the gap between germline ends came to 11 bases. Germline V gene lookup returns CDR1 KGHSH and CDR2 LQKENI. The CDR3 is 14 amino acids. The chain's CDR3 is CASSPDRNVEKLFF. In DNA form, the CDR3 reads TGTGCCAGCTCACCAGACAGGAACGTTGAAAAACTGTTTTTT.

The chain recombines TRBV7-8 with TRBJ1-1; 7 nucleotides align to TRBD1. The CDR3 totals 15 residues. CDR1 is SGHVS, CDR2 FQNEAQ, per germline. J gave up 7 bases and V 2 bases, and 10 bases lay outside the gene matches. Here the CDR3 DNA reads TGTGCCAGCAGCTTAACCCGGGACAGACTAGTTGAAGCTTTCTTT. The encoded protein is CASSLTRDRLVEAFF.

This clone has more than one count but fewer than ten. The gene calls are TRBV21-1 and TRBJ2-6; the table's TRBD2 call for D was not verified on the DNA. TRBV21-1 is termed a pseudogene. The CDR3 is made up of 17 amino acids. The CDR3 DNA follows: TGTGCCAGCAGCAAAGGGTCGGGGGGATCTGGGGCCAACGTCCTGACTTTC. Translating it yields CASSKGSGGSGANVLTF.

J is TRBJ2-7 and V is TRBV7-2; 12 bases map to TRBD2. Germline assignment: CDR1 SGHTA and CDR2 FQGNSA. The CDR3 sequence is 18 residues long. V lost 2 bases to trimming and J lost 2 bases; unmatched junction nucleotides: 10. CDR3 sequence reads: CASSLRGSRTSGAYEQYF. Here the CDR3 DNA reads TGTGCCAGCAGCTTAAGGGGGTCGAGGACTAGCGGGGCCTACGAGCAGTACTTC.